This T cell receptor (beta chain) was identified in a study of shared clonotypes between healthy human individuals. The CDR3 extends over 12 amino acids. The V gene lost 4 bases and the J gene lost 7 bases, with 8 bases spanning the gap. The germline CDR1 and CDR2 sequences are SGHDN and FVKESK. Findings and caveats of the study: The study found lower generation probabilities in non-shared clonotypes than in those shared by all four donors.

About this clone itself: No antigen is known for it.

Original processing methods: As immunoSEQ supplied junction-only sequences (without quality scores), filtering differed. Sequenced by immunoSEQ multiplex PCR; TCRdb stores in-frame clones only, minus some. D and trimming come from the DNA, and the V and J calls and clone size come from that table. The repertoire holds fewer than 1.4 million clones, with about 84% as singletons. This rearrangement joins TRBV14 to TRBJ2-1; D is undetermined. Source material: memory CD4+ T cells from PBMCs. Subset denoted: CD45RA-negative fraction. This receptor was taken from a man aged 18-30 years in good health. Some clones in this sample may be carry-over from other donors' samples. CDR3 amino acids: CASSRRWNEQFF. The CDR3 bases are TGTGCCAGCAGCCGCCGGTGGAATGAGCAGTTCTTC.